The entry that follows covers one T cell receptor (beta chain) sequence. TCR beta CDR3 region amplification was performed from RNA transcripts. HTBI primers drove first-round RT-PCR of the TCR CDR3. TCRdb passed the multiplex PCR reads through MiXCR, listing each CDR3 protein once. The table records approximately 610,000 distinct CDR3 sequences, roughly 14% of them present only once. V dropped 2 bases and J dropped 0 bases, with 2 bases sitting between them. CDR1 is SQVTM, CDR2 ANQGSEA, per germline. This CDR3 is built from 12 residues. A Clinical Activity Score of at least 3, a NOSPECS grade of at least 4 and a duration under 3 months were recorded in the ophthalmopathy patients. The data stem from a study of T cells in Graves' hyperthyroidism and ophthalmopathy.

This receptor was taken from a woman in her 40s with Graves' ophthalmopathy. J is TRBJ2-4 and V is TRBV29-1; D is uncertain. The sequencing input was blood. The CDR3 loop reads CSVETAKNIQYF. CDR3 coding DNA: TGCAGCGTTGAAACAGCCAAAAACATTCAGTACTTC.